These 8 T cell receptor beta chains originate from one sample sequenced in a study of cytomegalovirus exposure and HLA in healthy donors. With 60 Vbeta and 13 Jbeta primers, the PCR was carried out. The method was immunoSEQ multiplex PCR; TCRdb's version includes in-frame clones alone and lacks a portion of them. The sample holds around 90,000 clones, approximately 80% seen once. The sample comprised PBMCs. These receptors were obtained from a human donor in good health.

V and J are TRBV9 and TRBJ1-6; possibly TRBD1 for D (5 bases). V was pared by 3 bases and J by 10 bases, with 14 bases between. Germline lookup yields CDR1 SGDLS and CDR2 YYNGEE. This CDR3 has 14 amino acids. The CDR3 DNA is TGTGCCAGCAGCGACCAAACAGGCGGCTCACCCCTCCACTTT. Its protein product is CASSDQTGGSPLHF.

This CDR3 reads CASSPGQGRSQPQHF. The CDR3 nucleotides read TGTGCCAGCAGCCCAGGACAGGGTAGGAGTCAGCCCCAGCATTTT. The chain is built from TRBV7-2 and TRBJ1-5; 8 positions match TRBD1. The V gene's germline CDR1 is SGHTA and CDR2 FQGNSA. This CDR3 region has 15 residues. Trimming at V came to 5 bases and at J to 6 bases, leaving 9 bases not matched to a gene.

The CDR3 bases are TGTGCCAGCAGCGTAGGGGCGGGGCGGGGGGATACGCAGTATTTT. Encoded protein: CASSVGAGRGDTQYF. The chain uses TRBV9 and TRBJ2-3; 7 bases line up with TRBD2. This CDR3 spans 15 amino acids. Germline CDR1 and CDR2: SGDLS and YYNGEE. The trim removed 0 bases at V and 6 bases at J, leaving 7 bases unmatched.

J is TRBJ2-3 and V is TRBV4-3, with 7 bases matching TRBD2. CDR3 length: 14 residues. J lost 7 bases, V lost 2 bases, and 6 bases had no gene match. From germline, CDR1 is LGHNA and CDR2 YSLEER. CDR3 sequence: CASSQWTSTNTQYF. In nucleotides, the CDR3 is TGCGCCAGCAGCCAATGGACTAGTACGAATACGCAGTATTTT.

This clone showed up just once. The rearrangement uses TRBV5-1 and TRBJ2-5; 12 bases map to TRBD2. The CDR3 covers 16 residues. The germline CDR1 and CDR2 sequences are SGHRS and YFSETQ. Trimming removed 2 bases from V and 3 bases from J; junction bases left unmatched: 5. The CDR3 protein is CASSFPLAGGKETQYF. In nucleotides, the CDR3 is TGCGCCAGCAGCTTCCCCCTAGCGGGGGGGAAAGAGACCCAGTACTTC.

J is TRBJ2-3 and V is TRBV19; possibly TRBD2 for D (6 bases). CDR1 is LNHDA and CDR2 is SQIVND in the germline V gene (reference sequence). The CDR3 consists of 15 residues. The V and J ends lost 3 bases and 1 base respectively, with 11 bases between them. The CDR3 here is CASSMEGPGTDTQYF. The CDR3 DNA reads as TGTGCCAGTAGTATGGAGGGGCCCGGCACAGATACGCAGTATTTT.

The table lists this clone with a count of one. V gene TRBV2 combines with J gene TRBJ2-7; 9 bases agree with TRBD2. The CDR3 totals 15 residues. Unmatched junction bases numbered 5, after V lost 2 bases and J lost 3 bases. Germline lookup yields CDR1 SNHLY and CDR2 FYNNEI. CDR3 bases: TGTGCCAGCAGTGAATGGGGCGGGAGGGACTACGAGCAGTACTTC. Its protein product is CASSEWGGRDYEQYF.

The chain joins TRBV5-6 to TRBJ2-1, with D possibly being TRBD1 (6 bases). V lost 4 bases, J lost 7 bases, and 12 bases lay in between. This CDR3 has 13 amino acids. In germline, CDR1 is SGHDT, CDR2 YYEEEE. The CDR3 region has the DNA TGTGCCAGCAGCCCTACAGGGTTTAATGAGCAGTTCTTC. Amino acids: CASSPTGFNEQFF.